This T cell receptor (beta chain) emerged from a study of patients and donors after allogeneic stem cell transplantation (dated by TCRdb to 2020 to 2021). There are many counts of this clonotype. Its antigen is still unknown. No base quality information exists; no much larger clone differs at one position. From its cysteine to its phenylalanine, the CDR3 spans 13 amino acids. The entry retains the CDR3 DNA only, 39 bases that are in frame from base 1. V and J are trimmed by 0 bases and 6 bases, and the gene matches miss 4 bases of the junction. Sequences DFQATT (CDR1) and SNEGSKA (CDR2) are obtained from the germline V gene (reference sequence). The library came from RT-PCR. Instrument used: NextSeq 550. The public reads were reprocessed in TCRdb via fastp at Q25 and MiXCR, keeping in-frame beta chains. Identical CDR3 protein sequences are pooled into one entry, listed with their most common genes and DNA. The sample records about a million distinct CDR3 sequences, roughly 17% of which are singletons. The ten largest clonotypes hold 6% of the sample.

The sequence links TRBV20-1 to TRBJ2-7, and TRBD2 aligns with 8 junction nucleotides. The source of this sequence is a human donor who was either an allogeneic HSCT recipient or a stem cell or donor lymphocyte infusion donor (not recorded which). It is not recorded whose cells these are; they may come from a transplant donor. Sequencing input: blood, either unsorted or a sorted T cell fraction (not recorded which). The CDR3 has the sequence CSARDFRGGEQYF. The DNA sequence follows: TGCAGTGCTAGAGACTTCCGGGGGGGCGAGCAGTACTTC.